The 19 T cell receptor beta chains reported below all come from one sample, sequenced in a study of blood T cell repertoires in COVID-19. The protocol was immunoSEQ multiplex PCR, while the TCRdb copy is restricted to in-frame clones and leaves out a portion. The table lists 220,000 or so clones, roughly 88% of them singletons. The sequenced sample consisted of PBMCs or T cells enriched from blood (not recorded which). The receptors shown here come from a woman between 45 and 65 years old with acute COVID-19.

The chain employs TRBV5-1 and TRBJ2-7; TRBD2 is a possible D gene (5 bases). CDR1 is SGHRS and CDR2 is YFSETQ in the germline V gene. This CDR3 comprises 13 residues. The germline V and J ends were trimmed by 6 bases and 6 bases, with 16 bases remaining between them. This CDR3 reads CASTWAPEGEQYF. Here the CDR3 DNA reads TGCGCCAGCACTTGGGCTCCCGAGGGCGAGCAGTACTTC.

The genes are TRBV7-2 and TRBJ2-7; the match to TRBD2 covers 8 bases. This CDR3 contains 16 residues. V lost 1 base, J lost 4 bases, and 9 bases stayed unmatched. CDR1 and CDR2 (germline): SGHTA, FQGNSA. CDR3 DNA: TGTGCCAGCAGCTTAGATCTCATTAGCGGGAAGTACGAGCAGTACTTC. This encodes CASSLDLISGKYEQYF. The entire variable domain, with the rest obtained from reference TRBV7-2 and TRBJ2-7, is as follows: GAGVSQSPSNKVTEKGKDVELRCDPISGHTALYWYRQSLGQGLEFLIYFQGNSAPDKSGLPSDRFSAERTGGSVSTLTIQRTQQEDSAVYLCASSLDLISGKYEQYFGPGTRLTVT.

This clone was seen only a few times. CDR3 residues: CASRRTGQGGSNQPQHF. CDR3 sequence (DNA): TGTGCCAGTAGGAGGACAGGGCAAGGGGGCAGCAATCAGCCCCAGCATTTT. V usage is TRBV19 and J usage is TRBJ1-5; 8 bases agree with TRBD1. Germline-derived CDR1 and CDR2 are LNHDA and SQIVND (reference sequence). This CDR3 comprises 17 residues. J was trimmed by 1 base and V by 6 bases; bases with no gene match: 11.

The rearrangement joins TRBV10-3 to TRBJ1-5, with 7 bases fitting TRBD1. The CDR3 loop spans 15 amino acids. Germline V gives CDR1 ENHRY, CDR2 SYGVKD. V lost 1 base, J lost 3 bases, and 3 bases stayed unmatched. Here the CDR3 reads CAISEWQGDNQPQHF. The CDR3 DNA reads TGTGCCATCAGTGAGTGGCAGGGGGACAATCAGCCCCAGCATTTT.

The CDR3 is CASSDGQRNTEAFF. CDR3 coding DNA: TGTGCCAGCAGCGATGGACAACGGAACACTGAAGCTTTCTTT. The V and J genes are TRBV9 and TRBJ1-1; D might be TRBD1 (5 bases). The germline CDR1 and CDR2 sequences are SGDLS and YYNGEE. V lost 3 bases and J lost 1, with 10 bases in between. CDR3 length equals 14 residues.

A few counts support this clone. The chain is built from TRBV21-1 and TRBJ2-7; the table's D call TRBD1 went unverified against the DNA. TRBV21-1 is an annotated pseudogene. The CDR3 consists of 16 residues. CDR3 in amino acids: CASSKRGTAYSYEQYF. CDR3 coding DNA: TGTGCCAGCAGCAAAAGGGGGACAGCTTACTCCTACGAGCAGTACTTC.

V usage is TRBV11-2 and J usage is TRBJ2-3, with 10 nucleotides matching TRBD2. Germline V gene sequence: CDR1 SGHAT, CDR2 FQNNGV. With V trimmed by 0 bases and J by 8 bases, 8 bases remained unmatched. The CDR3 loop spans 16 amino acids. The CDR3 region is CASSLDASGSGGTQYF. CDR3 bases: TGTGCCAGCAGCTTAGACGCTAGCGGGAGCGGTGGTACGCAGTATTTT.

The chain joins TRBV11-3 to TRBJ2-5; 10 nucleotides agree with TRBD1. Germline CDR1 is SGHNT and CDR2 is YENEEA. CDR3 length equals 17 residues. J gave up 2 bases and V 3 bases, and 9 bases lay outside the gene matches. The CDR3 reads CASSLGQGPLQQETQYF. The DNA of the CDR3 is TGTGCCAGCAGCTTGGGACAGGGGCCCCTCCAACAAGAGACCCAGTACTTC.

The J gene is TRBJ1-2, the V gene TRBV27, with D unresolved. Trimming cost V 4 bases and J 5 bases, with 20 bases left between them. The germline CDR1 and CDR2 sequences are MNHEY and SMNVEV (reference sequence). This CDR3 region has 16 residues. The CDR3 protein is CASSSRVGFLQYGYTF. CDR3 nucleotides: TGTGCCAGCAGTTCCCGGGTGGGTTTCCTACAATATGGCTACACCTTC.

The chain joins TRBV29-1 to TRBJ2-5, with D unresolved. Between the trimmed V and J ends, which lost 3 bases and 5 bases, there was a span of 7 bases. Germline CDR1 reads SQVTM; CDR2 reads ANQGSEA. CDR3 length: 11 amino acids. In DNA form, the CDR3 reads TGCAGCGTTGATGTCGTGGAGACCCAGTACTTC. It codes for CSVDVVETQYF. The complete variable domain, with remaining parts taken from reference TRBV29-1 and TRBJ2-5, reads SAVISQKPSRDICQRGTSLTIQCQVDSQVTMMFWYRQQPGQSLTLIATANQGSEATYESGFVIDKFPISRPNLTFSTLTVSNMSPEDSSIYLCSVDVVETQYFGPGTRLLVL.

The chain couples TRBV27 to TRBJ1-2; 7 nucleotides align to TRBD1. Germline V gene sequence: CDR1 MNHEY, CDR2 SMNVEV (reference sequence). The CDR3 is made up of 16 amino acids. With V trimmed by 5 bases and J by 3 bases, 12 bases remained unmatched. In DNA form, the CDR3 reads TGTGCCAGCAGTCCGAAGGGACAGCGGTACGACTATGGCTACACCTTC. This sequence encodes CASSPKGQRYDYGYTF.

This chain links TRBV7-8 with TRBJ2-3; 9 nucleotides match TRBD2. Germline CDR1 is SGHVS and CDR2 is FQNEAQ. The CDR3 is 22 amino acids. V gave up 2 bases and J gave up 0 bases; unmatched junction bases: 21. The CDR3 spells CASSLRPLRVAGVFASTDTQYF. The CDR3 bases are TGTGCCAGCAGCTTAAGGCCCCTCAGAGTAGCGGGAGTTTTCGCTAGCACAGATACGCAGTATTTT.

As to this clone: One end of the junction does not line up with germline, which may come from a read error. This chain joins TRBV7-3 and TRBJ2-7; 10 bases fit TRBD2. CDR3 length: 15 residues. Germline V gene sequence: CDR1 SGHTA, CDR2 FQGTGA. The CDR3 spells CASSLEREGSHEQYF. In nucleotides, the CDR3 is TGTGCCAGCAGCTTAGAGCGGGAGGGCTCCCACGAGCAGTACTTC. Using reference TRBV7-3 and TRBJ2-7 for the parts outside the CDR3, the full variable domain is GAGVSQTPSNKVTEKGKYVELRCDPISGHTALYWYRQSLGQGPEFLIYFQGTGAADDSGLPNDRFFAVRPEGSVSTLKIQRTERGDSAVYLCASSLEREGSHEQYFGPGTRLTVT.

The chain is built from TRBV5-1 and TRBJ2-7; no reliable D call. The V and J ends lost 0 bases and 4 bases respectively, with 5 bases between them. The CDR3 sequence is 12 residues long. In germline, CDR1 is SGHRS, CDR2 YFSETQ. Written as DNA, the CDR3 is TGCGCCAGCAGCTTGGATATTTACGAGCAGTACTTC. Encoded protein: CASSLDIYEQYF. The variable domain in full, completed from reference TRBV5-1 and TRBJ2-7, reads KAGVTQTPRYLIKTRGQQVTLSCSPISGHRSVSWYQQTPGQGLQFLFEYFSETQRNKGNFPGRFSGRQFSNSRSEMNVSTLELGDSALYLCASSLDIYEQYFGPGTRLTVT.

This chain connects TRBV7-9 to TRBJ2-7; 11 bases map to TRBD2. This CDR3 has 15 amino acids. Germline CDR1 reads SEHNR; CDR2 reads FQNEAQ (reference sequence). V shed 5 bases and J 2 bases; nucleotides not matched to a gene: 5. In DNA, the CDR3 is TGTGCCAGCAGCCCCGGGACTAGCGGAACCTACGAGCAGTACTTC. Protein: CASSPGTSGTYEQYF. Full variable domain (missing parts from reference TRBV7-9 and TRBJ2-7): DTGVSQNPRHKITKRGQNVTFRCDPISEHNRLYWYRQTLGQGPEFLTYFQNEAQLEKSRLLSDRFSAERPKGSFSTLEIQRTEQGDSAMYLCASSPGTSGTYEQYFGPGTRLTVT.

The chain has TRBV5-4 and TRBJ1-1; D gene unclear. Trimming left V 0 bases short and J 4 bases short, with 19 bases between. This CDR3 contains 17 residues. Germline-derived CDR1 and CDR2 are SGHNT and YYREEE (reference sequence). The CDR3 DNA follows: TGTGCCAGCAGCTTGGGCGCCCCCGGCGGTTTGGGCACTGAAGCTTTCTTT. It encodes CASSLGAPGGLGTEAFF.

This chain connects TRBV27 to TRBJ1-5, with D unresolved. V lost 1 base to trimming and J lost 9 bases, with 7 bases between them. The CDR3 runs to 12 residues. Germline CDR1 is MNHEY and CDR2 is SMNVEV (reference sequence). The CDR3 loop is CASSLYGGPQHF. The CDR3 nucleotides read TGTGCCAGCAGTTTATACGGAGGGCCCCAGCATTTT.

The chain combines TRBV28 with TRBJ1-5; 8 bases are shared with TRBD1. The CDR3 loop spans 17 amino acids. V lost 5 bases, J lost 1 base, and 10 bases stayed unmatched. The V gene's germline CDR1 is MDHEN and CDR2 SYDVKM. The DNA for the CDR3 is TGTGCCAGCAGTCGCGGCAGGGGGCGAGGCAGCAATCAGCCCCAGCATTTT. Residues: CASSRGRGRGSNQPQHF.

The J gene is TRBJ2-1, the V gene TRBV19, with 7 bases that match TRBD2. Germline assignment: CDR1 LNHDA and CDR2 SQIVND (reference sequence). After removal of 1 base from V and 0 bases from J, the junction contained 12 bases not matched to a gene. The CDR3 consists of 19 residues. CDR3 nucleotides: TGTGCCAGTAGTATAGCTGTGGGGACTACCCGGAGCTCCTACAATGAGCAGTTCTTC. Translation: CASSIAVGTTRSSYNEQFF.